Reported below is one T cell receptor (beta chain). What this receptor recognizes is not known. No much larger clone exists at a distance of one base, and base qualities are not known. The record originates from a study of blood T cell repertoires in COVID-19 (dated by TCRdb to 2019 to 2021). Turning to the overall study: Samples covering the acute and convalescent phases of COVID-19 were provided by collaborators in the United States, Italy and Spain. The repertoires were released in a freely available public database meant as a resource for research on the immune response to SARS-CoV-2. Deeply sampled blood TCRbeta repertoires from subjects exposed to, actively infected with, or recovered from COVID-19 were included in the dataset. A de-identified subject ID, COVID-19 status, age in years and sex were almost always included in the sample metadata. Samples were obtained from the ongoing ImmuneRACE study (first 160 participants) and from 1,000 to 1,500 subjects provided by 6 global collaborators. Where HLA class I and class II types were available, the types were taken from metadata supplied by the sample provider, not from assay-based typing. The prospective study material was composed of cDNA or gDNA derived from T cells, B-cell-depleted T cells, or PBMCs. What the authors observed across the whole study: The amount of clinical and demographic metadata varied by source and participant and was provided uncurated.

The immunoSEQ Assay, a bias-controlled multiplex PCR, was used to amplify TCRbeta CDR3 regions from genomic DNA. The authors' analysis ran thus. The number of nucleated cells in each sample was estimated by amplification of reference gene primers within the assay. To quantify the absolute abundance of each unique TCRbeta CDR3 rearrangement, sequence reads were collapsed and filtered. For each sample, productive Simpson clonality was calculated by taking the square root of Simpson's diversity index across productive rearrangements. TCRdb retrieved this table from immuneACCESS and kept in-frame rearrangements only. Not all clones are present; in checked studies, unresolved V genes account for under half, and no reason is known for the remainder. V and J calls and clone size are given by that table; D and trimming were obtained from the DNA. For this sample the table gives some 150,000 clones, of which approximately 87% were detected only once. Of the sample, roughly 2.5% falls within the top ten clones.

The V end gives up 7 bases and the J end 1 base, leaving 10 bases in the junction not matched to a gene. The CDR3 covers 16 residues, taking in both the cysteine and the phenylalanine. Of the read, only the CDR3 DNA is kept; its 48 bases are in frame from base 1. CDR1 is given as SGHTA and CDR2 as FQGNSA, both from the germline V gene. The collaborating institutions used their own protocols to collect whole blood in K2EDTA tubes. For TCRbeta analysis, collaborators shipped samples in one of three forms: frozen whole blood, isolated PBMCs, or DNA extracted from either of those sample types. This TCR came from a middle-aged man with active COVID-19. The chain links TRBV7-2 with TRBJ1-3; 7 bases in the middle match TRBD1. Sequencing was performed on peripheral blood. DNA sequence: TGTGCCAGCACCCGACAGGGCCGGGGGTCTGGAAACACCATATATTTT. This gives the protein CASTRQGRGSGNTIYF.